This TCR beta chain was documented in a study of blood T cell repertoires in COVID-19. From germline, CDR1 is SSHAT and CDR2 FNYEAQ (reference sequence). Trimming stripped 1 base from V and 5 bases from J, with 12 bases between. This CDR3 has 15 residues. This clone was detected a few times. Some clones are missing from TCRdb's copy, which holds only in-frame ones; the method was immunoSEQ multiplex PCR. The sample shows 25,000 to 35,000 clones, roughly 80% of them seen only once. This sequence joins TRBV7-7 and TRBJ2-1, with D unclear. The TCR comes from a woman in her seventies with active or convalescent COVID-19. The specimen was peripheral blood. This CDR3 reads CASSLDFPGHNEQFF. The CDR3 coding sequence is TGTGCCAGCAGCTTAGATTTCCCTGGCCACAATGAGCAGTTCTTC.